The T cell receptor beta chain under discussion was sequenced for a study of T cells in Graves' hyperthyroidism and ophthalmopathy (dated by TCRdb to between 2018 and 2020). Context from the whole study: Peripheral blood samples were taken at the time of initial diagnosis, prior to any treatment. A discovery cohort of around 100 patients, about 43 with Graves' ophthalmopathy and under 60 with stable Graves' hyperthyroidism, was used to find distinguishing TCR V-J signatures. Prospective prediction of ophthalmopathy was tested in an independent validation cohort of fewer than 20 hyperthyroidism patients and some 17 patients who later progressed to ophthalmopathy. The 100 discovery patients were randomly split 7:3 into training and test sets. The study also compared thyroid tissue and blood T-cell repertoires from about six Graves' hyperthyroidism patients. Following sampling, methimazole starting at 30 mg daily was given to hyperthyroidism patients, and high-dose intravenous methylprednisolone was given to ophthalmopathy patients. TCR Vbeta CDR3 sequencing of roughly 140 peripheral blood samples (under 45 ophthalmopathy, 75 to 85 hyperthyroidism and around 17 progressor patients) is reported in the paper. The study at large found these results: A model built on a 13 V-J signature distinguished ophthalmopathy from stable hyperthyroidism, reaching 85% to 90% sensitivity and about 81% specificity in cross-validation and 80%/75% in testing. During validation, the model predicted progression to ophthalmopathy a median of approximately 6 months ahead of onset, with around 70% sensitivity and almost 75% specificity. Sample size was not statistically predetermined, and investigators were not blinded to group allocation. Blood samples also contained most of the expanded thyroid clonotypes (frequency above 0.001), which suggests that blood repertoires may reflect thyroid immune responses.

The TCR beta CDR3 regions were amplified from the RNA transcripts. A first-round RT-PCR of the TCR CDR3 used the HTBI primer set with the Qiagen OneStep RT-PCR kit. Libraries were constructed in a second round of multiplex PCR, after which size selection and purification were carried out. Libraries were sequenced paired-end with 100 bp reads on an Illumina HiSeq2000. The paper's processing steps were these. SOAPnuke was used to process the raw data, removing reads that contained adapters or uncalled bases, had a mean Phred below 15, or lacked an exact match to the constant primer or identifier. COPE v1.2.5 was used to merge the high-quality paired reads, and each unique nucleotide sequence was defined as a clonotype. Clonotypes were aligned to IMGT TRBV, TRBD and TRBJ reference segments using MiTCR v1.1. Only V-J combinations with frequency above 0.0001, covering about 99% of repertoires, were analysed. A TCS score was defined as the ratio of F50 (clonal expansion) to E x V (chaos), with BLOSUM62-based TCRdist applied between CDR3 peptides within each V-J. Welch's t-statistics and random forest reduced roughly 530 V-J features to under 15, which were used in a naive Bayes classifier (R e1071). TCRdb reprocessing: public reads trimmed at Q25 with fastp, clones called with MiXCR, in-frame beta chains kept. Rows matching on CDR3 protein sequence are summarized as one entry with the most common DNA and genes. The V and J calls here are based on TCRdb, not the publication. For this sample there are 500,000 to 600,000 distinct CDR3 sequences; just under 20% appear just once. Roughly 50% of the sample is in the top ten clones.

To note about this clonotype: Its binding antigen is unknown. Base qualities are not provided; no much larger clone lies one nucleotide away.

Taken from cysteine to phenylalanine, the CDR3 has 11 residues. The retained sequence is limited to the CDR3, 33 bases, with the frame set at the first base. For this chain, trimming is 6 bases at the V end and 15 bases at the J end, and the number of junction bases without a gene match is 8. From the germline V gene, CDR1 is SNHLY and CDR2 is FYNNEI. Ophthalmopathy patients had moderately to severely active disease, with a Clinical Activity Score of 3 or more, a NOSPECS grade of 4 or more, and a disease duration of less than 3 months. Exclusion was applied to patients with uncontrolled infections, other autoimmune diseases, pregnancy or lactation. Diagnoses were based on clinical symptoms, serum thyroxine and TRAb, thyroid ultrasound and orbital computed tomography. PBMCs were isolated from 8 to 10 ml of fresh peripheral blood by Ficoll-Paque density gradient centrifugation. Trizol reagent was used to extract total RNA, and RNA quality was then checked on an Agilent 2100 Bioanalyzer.

This sequence was found in a man aged 35 to 55 with Graves' ophthalmopathy. Input material: blood. The receptor chain draws on TRBV2 and TRBJ2-1, and 7 junction bases match TRBD1. CDR3 reads: CASRRQGSPFF. The DNA sequence is TGTGCCAGCAGGAGACAGGGCTCCCCGTTCTTC.